This TCR beta chain is drawn from a study of read filtering for tumor transcriptome and immune sequencing. At the level of the study: By R-ISS, stages I, II and III held about 8, 17 and 7 patients. TCR-mapped reads were about 3.5 to 11 million with IR-seq versus roughly 80 to 1273 with RNA-seq. The study, taken as a whole, reports: Without single-read clonotypes, shared clonotype proportions correlated more between IR-seq and RNA-seq.

The CDR3 loop spans 14 amino acids. Germline CDR1 reads SEHNR; CDR2 reads FQNEAQ (reference sequence). Concerning this clonotype: Its antigen is not known. The junction does not match germline at one end; this may be a read error.

Molecular barcoded adaptors covering alpha/delta and beta/gamma chains were used on roughly 400 ng RNA. Each CDR3 protein is one row after TCRdb ran MiXCR on the reads. The table lists about 62,000 distinct CDR3 sequences, roughly 19% of them singletons. At the time of active disease, bone marrow was collected from every patient. The receptor comes from a donor at least 40 years old with multiple myeloma. J is TRBJ2-1 and V is TRBV7-9, with D possibly matching TRBD1 (5 bases). Sample: a population of CD138-negative cells sorted from bone marrow. CDR3 in amino acids: CASSLEGIYNERFF. The CDR3 DNA reads as TGTGCCAGCAGCTTAGAGGGGATCTACAACGAGCGGTTCTTC.